Listed below are T cell receptor beta chains from one sample, sequenced in a study of CD8 T cells in ankylosing spondylitis. In TCRdb, the 5' RACE reads were re-called with MiXCR into one record per CDR3 protein. Altogether fewer than 130,000 distinct CDR3 sequences are present, 24% being singletons, with the ten largest covering 10% to 15%. The specimen sequenced was synovial fluid, either unsorted or a sorted T cell fraction (not recorded which). These receptors all come from a male donor with ankylosing spondylitis. Both conserved end residues are trimmed from each CDR3.

ASSLRRQETQY,TRBV27,TRBJ2-5,11
ASSSPTSGKPYNEQF,TRBV12-3/TRBV12-4,TRBJ2-1,15
ASSSRGNSYNEQF,TRBV11-3,TRBJ2-1,13
ASSPKTSGRTGELF,TRBV18,TRBJ2-2,14
ASSLFGGLGNTEAF,TRBV5-1,TRBJ1-1,14
ASSLVRGNSPLH,TRBV27,TRBJ1-6,12
ASSRETGWWNEKLF,TRBV12-3/TRBV12-4,TRBJ1-4,14
ASSLVVPGAYNEQF,TRBV5-1,TRBJ2-1,14
AISAGGEKNGYT,TRBV10-3,TRBJ1-2,12
ASSSGRVLAKNIQY,TRBV12-3/TRBV12-4,TRBJ2-4,14
ASSSRDRDQETQY,TRBV28,TRBJ2-5,13
ASSLKGTDTQY,TRBV11-3,TRBJ2-3,11
SARVQGRTGELF,TRBV20-1,TRBJ2-2,12
ASSPGFSTGNTIY,TRBV28,TRBJ1-3,13
ASSVVPGTGSLSGELF,TRBV9,TRBJ2-2,16